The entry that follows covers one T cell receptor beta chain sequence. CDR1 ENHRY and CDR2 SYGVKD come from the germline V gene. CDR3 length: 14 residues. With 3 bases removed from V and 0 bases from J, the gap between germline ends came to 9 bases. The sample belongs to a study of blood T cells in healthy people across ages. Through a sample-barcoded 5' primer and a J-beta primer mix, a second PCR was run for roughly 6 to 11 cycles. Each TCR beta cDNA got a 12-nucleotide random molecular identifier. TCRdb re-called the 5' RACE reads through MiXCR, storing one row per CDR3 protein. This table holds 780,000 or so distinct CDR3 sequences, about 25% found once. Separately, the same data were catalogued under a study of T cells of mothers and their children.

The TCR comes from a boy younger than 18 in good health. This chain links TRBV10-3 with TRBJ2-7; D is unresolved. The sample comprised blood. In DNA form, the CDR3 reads TGTGCCATCAGTGACCCATCGAGCTCCTACGAGCAGTACTTC. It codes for CAISDPSSSYEQYF.